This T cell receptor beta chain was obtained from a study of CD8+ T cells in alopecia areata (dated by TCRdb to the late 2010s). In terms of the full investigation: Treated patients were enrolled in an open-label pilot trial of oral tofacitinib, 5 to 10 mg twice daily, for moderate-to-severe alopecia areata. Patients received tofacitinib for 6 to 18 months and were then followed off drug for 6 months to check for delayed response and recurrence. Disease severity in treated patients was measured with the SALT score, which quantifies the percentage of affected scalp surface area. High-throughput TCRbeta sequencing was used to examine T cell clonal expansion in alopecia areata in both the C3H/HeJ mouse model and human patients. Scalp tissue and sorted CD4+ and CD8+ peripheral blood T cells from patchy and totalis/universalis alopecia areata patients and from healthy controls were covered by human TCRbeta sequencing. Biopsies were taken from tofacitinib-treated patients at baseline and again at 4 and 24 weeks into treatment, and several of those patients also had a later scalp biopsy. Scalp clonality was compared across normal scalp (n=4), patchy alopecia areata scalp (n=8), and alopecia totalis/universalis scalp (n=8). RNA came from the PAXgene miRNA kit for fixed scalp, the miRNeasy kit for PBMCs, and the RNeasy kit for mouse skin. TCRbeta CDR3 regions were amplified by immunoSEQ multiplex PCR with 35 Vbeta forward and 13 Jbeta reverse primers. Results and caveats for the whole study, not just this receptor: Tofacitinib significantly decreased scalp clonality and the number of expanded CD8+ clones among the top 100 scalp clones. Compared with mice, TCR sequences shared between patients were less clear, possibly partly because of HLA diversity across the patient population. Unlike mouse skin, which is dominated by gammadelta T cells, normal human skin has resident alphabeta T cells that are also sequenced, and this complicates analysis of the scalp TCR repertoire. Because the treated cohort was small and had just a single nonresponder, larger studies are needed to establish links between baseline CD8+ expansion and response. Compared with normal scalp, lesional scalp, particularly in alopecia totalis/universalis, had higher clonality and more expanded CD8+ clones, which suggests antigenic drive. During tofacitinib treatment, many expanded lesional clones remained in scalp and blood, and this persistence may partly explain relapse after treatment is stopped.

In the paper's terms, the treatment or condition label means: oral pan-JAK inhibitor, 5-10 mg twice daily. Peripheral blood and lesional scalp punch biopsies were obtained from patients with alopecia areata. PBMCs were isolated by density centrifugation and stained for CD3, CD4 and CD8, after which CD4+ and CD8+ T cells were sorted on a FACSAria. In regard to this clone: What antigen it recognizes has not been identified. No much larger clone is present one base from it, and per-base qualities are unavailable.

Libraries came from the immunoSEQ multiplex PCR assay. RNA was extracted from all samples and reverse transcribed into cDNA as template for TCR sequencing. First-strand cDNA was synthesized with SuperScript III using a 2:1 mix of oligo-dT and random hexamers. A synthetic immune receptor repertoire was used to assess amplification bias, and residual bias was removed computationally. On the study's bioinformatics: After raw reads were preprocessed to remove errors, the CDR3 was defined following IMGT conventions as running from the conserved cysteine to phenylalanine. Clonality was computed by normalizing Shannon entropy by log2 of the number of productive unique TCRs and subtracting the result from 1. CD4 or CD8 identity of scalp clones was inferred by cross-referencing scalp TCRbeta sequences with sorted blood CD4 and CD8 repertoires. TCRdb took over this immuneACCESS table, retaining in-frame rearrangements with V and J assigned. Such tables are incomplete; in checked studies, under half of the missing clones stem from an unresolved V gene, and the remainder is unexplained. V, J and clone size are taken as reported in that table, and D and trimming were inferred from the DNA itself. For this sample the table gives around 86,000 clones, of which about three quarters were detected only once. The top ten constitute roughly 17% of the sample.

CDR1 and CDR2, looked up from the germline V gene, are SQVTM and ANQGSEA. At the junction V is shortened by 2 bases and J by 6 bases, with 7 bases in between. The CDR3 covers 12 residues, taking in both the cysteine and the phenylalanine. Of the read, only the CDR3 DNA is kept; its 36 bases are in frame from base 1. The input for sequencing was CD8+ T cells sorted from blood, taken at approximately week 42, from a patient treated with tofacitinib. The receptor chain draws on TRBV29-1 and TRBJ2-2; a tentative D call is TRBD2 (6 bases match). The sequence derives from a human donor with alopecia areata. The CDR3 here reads CSVEPSAGELFF. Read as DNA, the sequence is TGCAGCGTTGAACCTAGCGCCGGGGAGCTGTTTTTT.